A selection of T cell receptor beta chains follows, all from one sample in a study of radiation and T cells in renal cell carcinoma. The table came from immunoSEQ multiplex PCR; TCRdb's copy has only in-frame clones and leaves some out. The sample shows 150,000 or so clones, approximately 90% of them seen only once. This specimen consisted of blood, obtained from a patient whose treatment included radiotherapy and nephrectomy. The receptor source for this set is a woman aged 45-59 years with renal cell carcinoma. The CDR3 runs from the conserved cysteine through the conserved F or W. A D gene is named only where the DNA matches it firmly. A clone size is listed for some rows: how often the clone was seen (once, few, many), or a class if it is expanded.

CDR3 DNA: TGTGCCACCAGCAGAGACAGGGGGCGGGGTGGCTACACCTTC
CDR3 protein: CATSRDRGRGGYTF
clone size: NA
J gene: TRBJ1-2
V gene: TRBV15
D gene: TRBD1

CDR3 DNA: TGTGCCAGCAGTGGCCAGGGGGGCGCTTCACCCCTCCACTTT
CDR3 protein: CASSGQGGASPLHF
clone size: NA
J gene: TRBJ1-6
V gene: TRBV2
D gene: TRBD1

CDR3 DNA: TGTGCCAGCACCCGGGCCCCGGGGGGAGAGACCCAGTACTTC
CDR3 protein: CASTRAPGGETQYF
clone size: NA
J gene: TRBJ2-5
V gene: TRBV7-2
D gene: TRBD2

CDR3 DNA: TGTGCCAGCAGCGACACCACCTATGGCTACACCTTC
CDR3 protein: CASSDTTYGYTF
clone size: NA
J gene: TRBJ1-2
V gene: TRBV6-6
D gene: NA

CDR3 DNA: TGTGCCAGCTCACCCTCAGCCAGGGGAAATCAGCCCCAGCATTTT
CDR3 protein: CASSPSARGNQPQHF
clone size: NA
J gene: TRBJ1-5
V gene: TRBV18
D gene: NA

CDR3 DNA: TGTGCCAGCATTCTACTGGGACAGAACACTGAAGCTTTCTTT
CDR3 protein: CASILLGQNTEAFF
clone size: NA
J gene: TRBJ1-1
V gene: TRBV6-6
D gene: NA

CDR3 DNA: TGTGCCAGCAGTGCTGGGACAGGATTCAATCAGCCCCAGCATTTT
CDR3 protein: CASSAGTGFNQPQHF
clone size: NA
J gene: TRBJ1-5
V gene: TRBV25-1
D gene: TRBD1

CDR3 DNA: TGTGCCAGCAGCTTAGTGGTCAGCACCGGGGAGCTGTTTTTT
CDR3 protein: CASSLVVSTGELFF
clone size: NA
J gene: TRBJ2-2
V gene: TRBV7-6
D gene: NA

CDR3 DNA: TGTGCCAGCAGTCTTTGGGGACAGTATAATTCACCCCTCCACTTT
CDR3 protein: CASSLWGQYNSPLHF
clone size: NA
J gene: TRBJ1-6
V gene: TRBV7-9
D gene: TRBD1

CDR3 DNA: TGTGCCAGCAGCTTAGGGCAAAATCAGCCCCAGCATTTT
CDR3 protein: CASSLGQNQPQHF
clone size: NA
J gene: TRBJ1-5
V gene: TRBV7-3
D gene: NA

CDR3 DNA: TGCAGCGTTCGACAGGGGCACACTGAAGCTTTCTTT
CDR3 protein: CSVRQGHTEAFF
clone size: few
J gene: TRBJ1-1
V gene: TRBV29-1
D gene: TRBD1

CDR3 DNA: TGTGCCAGCAGCGTAGGACCCACGGCGGAGCAGTTCTTC
CDR3 protein: CASSVGPTAEQFF
clone size: NA
J gene: TRBJ2-1
V gene: TRBV9
D gene: NA

CDR3 DNA: TGTGCCAGCAGCTTAATCAATGCTGGCGGCGGTGGGGCCAACGTCCTGACTTTC
CDR3 protein: CASSLINAGGGGANVLTF
clone size: NA
J gene: TRBJ2-6
V gene: TRBV5-4
D gene: NA

CDR3 DNA: TGTGCCAGCAGTTTCCGGGACACATATTTGAACACTGAAGCTTTCTTT
CDR3 protein: CASSFRDTYLNTEAFF
clone size: NA
J gene: TRBJ1-1
V gene: TRBV9
D gene: NA

CDR3 DNA: TGTGCCAGCAGGCCCCCGGGGAAGCCCGAGCAGTACTTC
CDR3 protein: CASRPPGKPEQYF
clone size: NA
J gene: TRBJ2-7
V gene: TRBV6-1
D gene: NA

CDR3 DNA: TGTGCCTCCTCCAGTACCTACGAGCAGTACTTC
CDR3 protein: CASSSTYEQYF
clone size: once
J gene: TRBJ2-7
V gene: TRBV7-2
D gene: NA

CDR3 DNA: TGTGCCAGTAGAAGGCAGGGGGAAGAAGAGCAGTACTTC
CDR3 protein: CASRRQGEEEQYF
clone size: NA
J gene: TRBJ2-7
V gene: TRBV19
D gene: TRBD1

CDR3 DNA: TGCGCCAGCAGACGCGGACTAGCGGAAACCTACGAGCAGTACTTC
CDR3 protein: CASRRGLAETYEQYF
clone size: NA
J gene: TRBJ2-7
V gene: TRBV5-1
D gene: TRBD2

CDR3 DNA: TGTGCCAGCAGTTACGGTCCACAGGGTTTGGAGACCCAGTACTTC
CDR3 protein: CASSYGPQGLETQYF
clone size: NA
J gene: TRBJ2-5
V gene: TRBV6-6
D gene: NA

CDR3 DNA: TGTGCCAGCAGCTTAGTATCCGGGGAGCTGTTTTTT
CDR3 protein: CASSLVSGELFF
clone size: NA
J gene: TRBJ2-2
V gene: TRBV7-8
D gene: NA

CDR3 DNA: TGTGCCAGCAGCCCTGGACTAGCGCCCACAGATACGCAGTATTTT
CDR3 protein: CASSPGLAPTDTQYF
clone size: NA
J gene: TRBJ2-3
V gene: TRBV7-6
D gene: TRBD2

CDR3 DNA: TGTGCCAGCAGCCTAGGGCCGGGGAAGGGAAACTATGGCTACACCTTC
CDR3 protein: CASSLGPGKGNYGYTF
clone size: NA
J gene: TRBJ1-2
V gene: TRBV11-3
D gene: NA

CDR3 DNA: TGTGCCAGCAGTTACCGGGGACAGGGAGGGACTGAAGCTTTCTTT
CDR3 protein: CASSYRGQGGTEAFF
clone size: NA
J gene: TRBJ1-1
V gene: TRBV6-6
D gene: TRBD1

CDR3 DNA: TGTGCCAGTCAAAGGGGGGCCGGAAACACTGAAGCTTTCTTT
CDR3 protein: CASQRGAGNTEAFF
clone size: once
J gene: TRBJ1-1
V gene: TRBV2
D gene: NA

CDR3 DNA: TGTGCCAGCAGCTTAGAATCAACAGCGAACTATGGCTACACCTTC
CDR3 protein: CASSLESTANYGYTF
clone size: NA
J gene: TRBJ1-2
V gene: TRBV7-2
D gene: NA

CDR3 DNA: TGCAGCGCCGAGGTAGAAACGAACACCGGGGAGCTGTTTTTT
CDR3 protein: CSAEVETNTGELFF
clone size: NA
J gene: TRBJ2-2
V gene: TRBV29-1
D gene: NA

CDR3 DNA: TGTGCCAGTAGTGTCCCTCTACCGCACAATCAGCCCCAGCATTTT
CDR3 protein: CASSVPLPHNQPQHF
clone size: NA
J gene: TRBJ1-5
V gene: TRBV19
D gene: NA

CDR3 DNA: TGCGCCAGCAGCTCAGGACAGGGGGCTAATATCGCTTTCTTT
CDR3 protein: CASSSGQGANIAFF
clone size: NA
J gene: TRBJ1-1
V gene: TRBV5-1
D gene: TRBD1

CDR3 DNA: TGTGCCAGCAGCTTAGGTGCTGATGGCTACACCTTC
CDR3 protein: CASSLGADGYTF
clone size: once
J gene: TRBJ1-2
V gene: TRBV7-8
D gene: NA

CDR3 DNA: TGTGCCAGCAGTGGCTATTATGGCTACACCTTC
CDR3 protein: CASSGYYGYTF
clone size: NA
J gene: TRBJ1-2
V gene: TRBV25-1
D gene: NA

CDR3 DNA: TGTGCCAGCAGCAATTACTCTGGGACAGCCTATGGCTACACCTTC
CDR3 protein: CASSNYSGTAYGYTF
clone size: NA
J gene: TRBJ1-2
V gene: TRBV7-2
D gene: TRBD1

CDR3 DNA: TGTGCCAGCAGGCAGCAGGGGGTGAGCAATCAGCCCCAGCATTTT
CDR3 protein: CASRQQGVSNQPQHF
clone size: NA
J gene: TRBJ1-5
V gene: TRBV6-5
D gene: TRBD1

CDR3 DNA: TGTGCCAGTAGTGGACAGGGGCAGAGGACCGGGGAGCTGTTTTTT
CDR3 protein: CASSGQGQRTGELFF
clone size: once
J gene: TRBJ2-2
V gene: TRBV19
D gene: TRBD1

CDR3 DNA: TGCGCCAGCAGCATAGGACGGACCACCTATGGCTACACCTTC
CDR3 protein: CASSIGRTTYGYTF
clone size: NA
J gene: TRBJ1-2
V gene: TRBV5-1
D gene: NA

CDR3 DNA: TGTGCCATCAGTGGGGACAGCTCCCAAGAGACCCAGTACTTC
CDR3 protein: CAISGDSSQETQYF
clone size: NA
J gene: TRBJ2-5
V gene: TRBV10-3
D gene: TRBD1

CDR3 DNA: TGTGCCAGCAGCTTAGTAGGGGGTGGTGAAGCTTTCTTT
CDR3 protein: CASSLVGGGEAFF
clone size: once
J gene: TRBJ1-1
V gene: TRBV7-8
D gene: NA

CDR3 DNA: TGTGCCAGCAGTGATGGGGGGAGGAACTATGGCTACACCTTC
CDR3 protein: CASSDGGRNYGYTF
clone size: NA
J gene: TRBJ1-2
V gene: TRBV6-5
D gene: NA

CDR3 DNA: TGCGCCAGCAGCCCAGCTGTCGAGCAGTTCTTC
CDR3 protein: CASSPAVEQFF
clone size: NA
J gene: TRBJ2-1
V gene: TRBV5-1
D gene: NA

CDR3 DNA: TGTGCCAGCAGTGGTATTGCAGGCCCGACGGAAAAACTGTTTTTT
CDR3 protein: CASSGIAGPTEKLFF
clone size: NA
J gene: TRBJ1-4
V gene: TRBV2
D gene: NA

CDR3 DNA: TGCAGCGTTGAAACCGGGACAGTTGGGTCTGGAAACACCATATATTTT
CDR3 protein: CSVETGTVGSGNTIYF
clone size: NA
J gene: TRBJ1-3
V gene: TRBV29-1
D gene: TRBD1

CDR3 DNA: TGTGCCAGCTCACCAGGGTTGAGCGAAAAACTGTTTTTT
CDR3 protein: CASSPGLSEKLFF
clone size: NA
J gene: TRBJ1-4
V gene: TRBV18
D gene: NA

CDR3 DNA: TGTGCCAGCAGTTATGGGGGCGGGTCAGATACGCAGTATTTT
CDR3 protein: CASSYGGGSDTQYF
clone size: NA
J gene: TRBJ2-3
V gene: TRBV6-5
D gene: NA